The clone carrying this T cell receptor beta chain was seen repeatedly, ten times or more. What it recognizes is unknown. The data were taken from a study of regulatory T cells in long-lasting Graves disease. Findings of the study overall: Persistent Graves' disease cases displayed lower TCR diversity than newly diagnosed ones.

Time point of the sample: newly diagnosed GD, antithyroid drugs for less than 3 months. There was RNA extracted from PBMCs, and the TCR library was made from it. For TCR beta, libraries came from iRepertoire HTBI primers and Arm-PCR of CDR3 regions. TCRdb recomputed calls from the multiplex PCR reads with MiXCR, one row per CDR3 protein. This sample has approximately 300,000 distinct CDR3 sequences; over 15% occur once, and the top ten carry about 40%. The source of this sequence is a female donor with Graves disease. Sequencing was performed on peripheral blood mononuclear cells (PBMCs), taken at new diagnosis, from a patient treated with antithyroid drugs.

The CDR3 sequence is CASSQGTGSYEQYF. CDR3 sequence (DNA): TGTGCCAGCAGCCAAGGGACAGGTTCCTACGAGCAGTACTTC. The chain employs TRBV3-1 and TRBJ2-7; 7 bases map to TRBD1. V was pared by 1 base and J by 1 base, with 1 base of the junction left unmatched. Looked up from germline, CDR1 is LGHDT and CDR2 is YNNKEL (reference sequence). The CDR3 totals 14 residues.